What follows are 24 T cell receptor beta chains derived from one specimen sequenced in a study of T-cell reconstitution after alpha-beta-depleted transplantation in children. A TCRbeta library incorporating unique molecular identifiers was prepared. From the PCR reads, TCRdb called clonotypes with MiXCR, one entry per CDR3 protein. The sample includes hundreds of thousands of distinct CDR3 sequences, 23% of them seen just once. The sequenced sample was PBMCs, mostly from graft donor cells, obtained 360 days after TCRalphabeta/CD19-depleted stem cell transplant. Receptors were obtained from a boy under two years old who had a stem cell transplant for acute myeloid leukemia, so the T cells may come from the graft donor.

The chain combines TRBV20-1 with TRBJ1-2; D is uncertain. Germline values: CDR1 DFQATT, CDR2 SNEGSKA (reference sequence). Trimming shortened V by 4 bases and J by 4 bases, and 10 bases separated the two germline ends. The CDR3 is 12 amino acids. The CDR3 coding sequence is TGCAGTGCTATATCTCTCCTCTATGGCTACACCTTC. Translating it yields CSAISLLYGYTF.

This clonotype was recorded many times. The CDR3 protein is CATSTGTGGADNEQFF. The CDR3 nucleotides read TGTGCCACCAGCACCGGGACAGGGGGCGCGGACAATGAGCAGTTCTTC. The chain has TRBV15 and TRBJ2-1; 12 nucleotides agree with TRBD1. The CDR3 consists of 16 residues. The germline V gene encodes CDR1 LNHNV and CDR2 YYDKDF (reference sequence). Unmatched junction bases numbered 6, after V lost 4 bases and J lost 5 bases.

This sequence joins TRBV20-1 and TRBJ2-1; 12 nucleotides line up with TRBD2. The CDR3 has 16 amino acids. Germline trimming cut 6 bases from V and 2 bases from J; bases unmatched to any gene: 8. CDR1 is DFQATT, CDR2 SNEGSKA, per germline (reference sequence). CDR3 loop: CSAPSGGALTYNEQFF. Here the CDR3 DNA reads TGCAGTGCCCCTAGCGGGGGGGCCTTAACCTACAATGAGCAGTTCTTC.

This clonotype was counted many times. This chain uses TRBV11-1 with TRBJ1-1; D remains ambiguous. The V gene lost 0 bases and the J gene lost 1 base, with 18 bases spanning the gap. CDR3 length: 18 residues. CDR1 is SGHAT and CDR2 is FQDESV in the germline V gene (reference sequence). The CDR3 reads CASSLAREAVLRNTEAFF. CDR3 bases: TGTGCCAGCAGCTTAGCGCGGGAGGCAGTCTTGCGGAACACTGAAGCTTTCTTT. Looking up the rest from reference TRBV11-1 and TRBJ1-1 gives the full variable domain: EAEVAQSPRYKITEKSQAVAFWCDPISGHATLYWYRQILGQGPELLVQFQDESVVDDSQLPKDRFSAERLKGVDSTLKIQPAELGDSAMYLCASSLAREAVLRNTEAFFGQGTRLTVV.

At least ten counts were recorded for this clonotype. The V gene is TRBV15, the J gene TRBJ2-1; TRBD2 matches at 9 bases. The CDR3 is made up of 14 amino acids. Germline CDR1 and CDR2: LNHNV and YYDKDF (reference sequence). V trimming: 1 base; J trimming: 8 bases; junction bases outside the gene matches: 3. The CDR3: CATSRGASGDEQFF. CDR3 bases: TGTGCCACCAGCAGAGGGGCTAGCGGGGATGAGCAGTTCTTC.

This clonotype was observed at least ten times. This chain uses TRBV21-1 with TRBJ2-5; the D call TRBD1 from the table was never checked on the DNA. TRBV21-1 is tagged as a pseudogene. CDR3 length equals 13 residues. CDR3 in DNA: TGTGCCAGCAGCCACAGGCCCCAAGAGACCCAGTACTTC. Protein sequence: CASSHRPQETQYF.

This clonotype was detected once. A much larger clone lies a single base off, so this may be a read error. The chain links TRBV7-9 to TRBJ2-3, with TRBD2 matching 11 bases. Germline loops: CDR1 SEHNR, CDR2 FQNEAQ (reference sequence). This CDR3 region has 15 residues. CDR3 in amino acids: CASSRTSGGGDMQYF. The CDR3 coding sequence is TGTGCCAGCAGCCGTACTAGCGGGGGTGGGGATATGCAGTATTTT.

The V call is TRBV12-3 or TRBV12-4, the J call TRBJ2-5, with 10 bases fitting TRBD2. The length of the CDR3 is 13 residues. The V segment lost 7 bases and the J segment 5 bases; nucleotides outside the gene matches: 4. CDR3 coding DNA: TGTGCCAGCAAGAGCGGGGGGGACGAGACCCAGTACTTC. Protein product: CASKSGGDETQYF.

This clonotype was found many times. The chain couples TRBV7-7 to TRBJ2-5; possibly TRBD1 or TRBD2 for D (5 bases each). Trimming shortened V by 3 bases and J by 0 bases, and 11 bases separated the two germline ends. CDR3 length equals 15 residues. From germline, CDR1 is SSHAT and CDR2 FNYEAQ (reference sequence). CDR3 sequence reads: CASSLGDGYQETQYF. The CDR3 DNA reads as TGTGCCAGCAGCTTGGGGGACGGCTACCAAGAGACCCAGTACTTC.

The rearrangement links TRBV7-2 to TRBJ2-3; tentatively, D is TRBD1 (5 bases). Trimming removed 4 bases from V and 4 bases from J, with 12 bases in between. The CDR3 is 14 residues long. CDR1 is SGHTA, CDR2 FQGNSA, per germline. Here the CDR3 DNA reads TGTGCCAGCAGCTGGGCCCAGGGCTCAGATACGCAGTATTTT. Translating gives CASSWAQGSDTQYF.

This chain uses TRBV19 with TRBJ1-5, with TRBD1 matching over 9 bases. The germline V gene has CDR1 LNHDA and CDR2 SQIVND (reference sequence). J lost 2 bases, V lost 6 bases, and 8 bases had no gene match. The CDR3 is made up of 16 amino acids. The CDR3 bases are TGTGCCAGTAGAAGACAGGGGGAGATGGGCAATCAGCCCCAGCATTTT. Translated: CASRRQGEMGNQPQHF.

This clonotype showed up many times. This chain joins TRBV29-1 and TRBJ1-6; D remains ambiguous. V lost 4 bases and J lost 7, with 8 bases in between. In germline, CDR1 is SQVTM, CDR2 ANQGSEA. CDR3 length: 12 residues. The DNA of the CDR3 is TGCAGCGTTGGGACCGGGAATTCACCCCTCCACTTT. It is translated as CSVGTGNSPLHF.

This sequence joins TRBV25-1 and TRBJ1-2, with a possible D match to TRBD1 (5 bases). The V and J ends lost 6 bases and 4 bases respectively, with 21 bases between them. The CDR3 has 16 amino acids. Germline V gene data show CDR1 as MGHDK and CDR2 as SYGVNS. CDR3 in amino acids: CASSGPPGLSVYGYTF. The CDR3 nucleotides read TGTGCCAGCAGCGGGCCTCCGGGACTCAGCGTCTATGGCTACACCTTC.

The rearrangement links TRBV28 to TRBJ2-5; 7 positions match TRBD1. The CDR3 totals 14 residues. Germline CDR1 reads MDHEN; CDR2 reads SYDVKM. Trimming cost V 7 bases and J 2 bases; bases outside gene matches: 7. In DNA form, the CDR3 reads TGTGCCAGCACCGCGAGGACAGGACAAGAGACCCAGTACTTC. This codes for CASTARTGQETQYF.

The V and J genes are TRBV6-2 or TRBV6-3 and TRBJ2-5, with 14 nucleotides matching TRBD2. The CDR3 has 19 amino acids. V was pared by 2 bases and J by 4 bases, with 12 bases of the junction left unmatched. Germline CDR1 reads MNHEY; CDR2 reads SVGEGT. DNA of the CDR3: TGTGCCAGCAGTTACAGGGGACTAGCGGGGGTCCCAGGCGGAGAGACCCAGTACTTC. It translates to CASSYRGLAGVPGGETQYF.

This clonotype was observed many times. The rearrangement links TRBV29-1 to TRBJ1-1; 10 positions match TRBD1. Germline lookup yields CDR1 SQVTM and CDR2 ANQGSEA. V was pared by 6 bases and J by 1 base, with 5 bases of the junction left unmatched. The CDR3 is 14 amino acids. The CDR3 nucleotides read TGCAGCGTCCTCCGACAGGGGGCGAACACTGAAGCTTTCTTT. Its translation is CSVLRQGANTEAFF. The full variable domain, completed using reference TRBV29-1 and TRBJ1-1, is SAVISQKPSRDICQRGTSLTIQCQVDSQVTMMFWYRQQPGQSLTLIATANQGSEATYESGFVIDKFPISRPNLTFSTLTVSNMSPEDSSIYLCSVLRQGANTEAFFGQGTRLTVV.

The chain is built from TRBV12-3 or TRBV12-4 and TRBJ2-4, with a weak D call TRBD2 (6 bases). The V and J ends lost 6 bases and 7 bases respectively, with 16 bases between them. The CDR3 loop spans 14 amino acids. DNA of the CDR3: TGTGCCAGCAGGGCGGGAACACAAGGGAACATTCAGTACTTC. It is translated as CASRAGTQGNIQYF.

The J gene is TRBJ1-1, the V gene TRBV12-3 or TRBV12-4; D might be TRBD1 (6 bases). Trimming removed 4 bases at V and 5 bases at J, with 14 bases between. This CDR3 contains 14 residues. The CDR3 nucleotides are TGTGCCAGCAGTTCGGTGACAGGTGGAACTGAAGCTTTCTTT. Translated: CASSSVTGGTEAFF.

A word on this clonotype: At one of its ends the junction is not consistent with the germline gene, which may arise from a read error. The V call is TRBV10-2, the J call TRBJ2-5; D not resolved. Germline values: CDR1 WSHSY, CDR2 SAAADI. The CDR3 is 14 amino acids. The CDR3 DNA reads TGCGCCAGCAGTCGGGCTAGTAGTGGAACAGCCCGCGACTTC. This translates into CASSRASSGTARDF.

The chain employs TRBV20-1 and TRBJ2-5; 13 nucleotides align to TRBD2. V lost 6 bases, J lost 1 base, and 5 bases stayed unmatched. Germline lookup yields CDR1 DFQATT and CDR2 SNEGSKA (reference sequence). The CDR3 loop spans 15 amino acids. In DNA, the CDR3 is TGCAGTGCCGCGACTAGCGGGGGGTCCCAAGAGACCCAGTACTTC. It codes for CSAATSGGSQETQYF.

The genes are TRBV20-1 and TRBJ2-1; 12 bases are shared with TRBD2. Germline V gene sequence: CDR1 DFQATT, CDR2 SNEGSKA (reference sequence). The CDR3 has 13 amino acids. V shed 7 bases, J shed 12 bases, and the junction held 10 bases outside the gene matches. As DNA, the CDR3 is TGCAGTGACCCAGTGCTAGCGGGGGGGCCGCAGTTCTTC. Its translation: CSDPVLAGGPQFF.

In its sample, this clonotype was seen many times. This rearrangement joins TRBV7-2 to TRBJ2-1; 9 bases align to TRBD2. Trimming cost V 4 bases and J 7 bases; bases outside gene matches: 14. Looked up from germline, CDR1 is SGHTA and CDR2 is FQGNSA. The CDR3 runs 17 residues. The CDR3 coding sequence is TGTGCCAGCAGCTCAGCGGGACTAGCCCGGGGAGGAAATGAGCAGTTCTTC. Its protein product is CASSSAGLARGGNEQFF.

As for this clonotype: This may come from a read error, since a much larger clone is one base off. The chain carries TRBV28 and TRBJ2-7, with D uncertain. The germline V and J ends were trimmed by 8 bases and 6 bases, with 17 bases remaining between them. Per the germline V gene, CDR1 is MDHEN and CDR2 is SYDVKM. CDR3 length: 13 residues. The CDR3 region is CASGPNDQGEQYV. The CDR3 DNA follows: TGTGCCAGCGGTCCGAACGACCAAGGCGAGCAGTACGTC.

This clonotype was counted at least ten times. The rearrangement joins TRBV7-8 to TRBJ2-7; TRBD1 agrees at 10 bases. J lost 3 bases, V lost 5 bases, and 10 bases had no gene match. This CDR3 comprises 16 residues. Per the germline V gene, CDR1 is SGHVS and CDR2 is FQNEAQ. The CDR3 nucleotides read TGTGCCAGCAGCACACCCGGGACAGGGGAAGACTACGAGCAGTACTTC. Translating gives CASSTPGTGEDYEQYF.